The clone carrying this TCR beta chain was observed once. These data are taken from a study of cytomegalovirus exposure and HLA in healthy donors. PCR primers comprised 60 Vbeta and 13 Jbeta primers. The assay was immunoSEQ multiplex PCR, and TCRdb's table has in-frame clones only and misses some. The sample lists about 150,000 clones, approximately 80% seen once, with about 5.6% in the top ten. The V end lost 1 base, the J end lost 1 base, and 10 bases lay between the germline ends. Germline V gene sequence: CDR1 LNHNV, CDR2 YYDKDF (reference sequence). The CDR3 contains 15 residues. The TCR comes from a middle-aged woman in good health and CMV-seropositive. This chain links TRBV15 with TRBJ1-1; D not certain. Sequencing was done on a sample of PBMCs. CDR3 residues: CATSRVGRGNTEAFF. In DNA form, the CDR3 reads TGTGCCACCAGCAGAGTTGGGCGTGGGAACACTGAAGCTTTCTTT. Full variable domain (rest looked up from reference TRBV15 and TRBJ1-1): DAMVIQNPRYQVTQFGKPVTLSCSQTLNHNVMYWYQQKSSQAPKLLFHYYDKDFNNEADTPDNFQSRRPNTSFCFLDIRSPGLGDTAMYLCATSRVGRGNTEAFFGQGTRLTVV.